The 27 T cell receptor beta chains in this list originate from one sample, sequenced in a study of control samples from healthy donors and cancer patients. Sequencing was performed with immunoSEQ multiplex PCR; in TCRdb, only in-frame clones are kept and a portion is missing. Altogether almost 85,000 clones are present, around 80% being singletons, with the ten largest covering around 10%. Sequencing was carried out using PBMCs. These receptors all come from a man aged 55-75 years with head and neck cancer.

The chain joins TRBV4-2 to TRBJ2-1; tentative D call: TRBD2 (5 bases). Germline values: CDR1 LGHNA, CDR2 YNFKEQ. The V gene lost 1 base and the J gene lost 7 bases, with 17 bases spanning the gap. This CDR3 is built from 16 residues. CDR3 coding DNA: TGTGCCAGCAGCCAAGGTCAAGCGGACGCCGGGAATGAGCAGTTCTTC. It codes for CASSQGQADAGNEQFF.

This sequence joins TRBV6-6 and TRBJ2-7, with TRBD2 identical over 11 bases. CDR1 is MNHNY and CDR2 is SVGAGI in the germline V gene (reference sequence). With 5 bases clipped from V and 3 bases from J, the junction kept 6 bases outside the gene matches. The CDR3 runs to 15 residues. Here the CDR3 DNA reads TGTGCCAGCAGTCCAGGACTAGCGGGCCTCTACGAGCAGTACTTC. Translation gives CASSPGLAGLYEQYF.

CDR3 in DNA: TGTGCCAGCAGCTTAGGGGCAGGGCAAGTTGAGGAGCAGTTCTTC. It encodes CASSLGAGQVEEQFF. The rearrangement joins TRBV7-9 to TRBJ2-1, with a possible D match to TRBD1 (5 bases). Germline CDR1 is SEHNR and CDR2 is FQNEAQ (reference sequence). This CDR3 contains 15 residues. With 1 base removed from V and 10 bases from J, the gap between germline ends came to 17 bases.

This clone was counted once. The chain uses TRBV10-3 and TRBJ1-5; D is possibly TRBD1 (5 bases). The V end lost 5 bases, the J end lost 7 bases, and 15 bases lay between the germline ends. CDR1 is ENHRY and CDR2 is SYGVKD in the germline V gene. The CDR3 loop spans 14 amino acids. The CDR3 coding sequence is TGTGCCATCAGTCTCGTAGGGGTGGGCCAGCCCCAGCATTTT. Protein: CAISLVGVGQPQHF.

The J gene is TRBJ1-5, the V gene TRBV6-5, with a possible D match to TRBD1 (6 bases). Trimming removed 6 bases at V and 1 base at J, with 13 bases between. Germline CDR1 and CDR2: MNHEY and SVGAGI. This CDR3 comprises 15 residues. The chain's CDR3 is CASSRAGASNQPQHF. As DNA, the CDR3 is TGTGCCAGCAGCCGGGCGGGGGCGAGCAATCAGCCCCAGCATTTT.

The rearrangement joins TRBV5-1 to TRBJ2-7; D unresolved. CDR1 is SGHRS, CDR2 YFSETQ, per germline. CDR3 length equals 14 residues. Trimming pared 5 bases from V and 4 bases from J, leaving 16 bases between. CDR3 loop: CASRQGLYEYEQYF. The CDR3 DNA is TGCGCCAGCAGACAAGGCCTGTATGAGTACGAGCAGTACTTC.

V gene TRBV2 combines with J gene TRBJ2-1; D is perhaps TRBD2 (6 bases). From germline, CDR1 is SNHLY and CDR2 FYNNEI. With 4 bases removed from V and 8 bases from J, the gap between germline ends came to 21 bases. There are 16 residues in the CDR3. CDR3 coding DNA: TGTGCCAGCAGTGGCTCCCGTGCGGGATGGGTCTATGAGCAGTTCTTC. This encodes CASSGSRAGWVYEQFF. The whole variable domain, filled in from reference TRBV2 and TRBJ2-1, reads EPEVTQTPSHQVTQMGQEVILRCVPISNHLYFYWYRQILGQKVEFLVSFYNNEISEKSEIFDDQFSVERPDGSNFTLKIRSTKLEDSAMYFCASSGSRAGWVYEQFFGPGTRLTVL.

The chain links TRBV5-5 to TRBJ2-3, with unresolved D. Germline V gene sequence: CDR1 SGHKS, CDR2 YYEKEE (reference sequence). The V and J ends lost 4 bases and 6 bases respectively, with 15 bases between them. The CDR3 length is 14 residues. The CDR3 DNA reads TGTGCCAGCAGCATACCGGGTCCCATGGATACGCAGTATTTT. It yields the protein CASSIPGPMDTQYF.

CDR3 sequence: CASSSRAEQYF. CDR3 nucleotide sequence: TGTGCCAGCAGCAGTCGAGCTGAGCAGTACTTC. The J gene is TRBJ2-7, the V gene TRBV5-4, with D uncertain. CDR3 size: 11 residues. V was pared by 4 bases and J by 7 bases, with 9 bases between. The germline CDR1 and CDR2 sequences are SGHNT and YYREEE (reference sequence).

In its sample, this clone was seen a few times. This chain uses TRBV11-2 with TRBJ1-6; D is undetermined. V was shortened by 6 bases and J by 8 bases, with 17 bases between the two germline ends. Germline values: CDR1 SGHAT, CDR2 FQNNGV. The CDR3 spans 15 residues. CDR3 DNA sequence: TGTGCCAGCAGTTTACTATTAACTTGGGATTCACCCCTCCACTTT. This codes for CASSLLLTWDSPLHF.

The V and J genes are TRBV24-1 and TRBJ2-3, with D perhaps TRBD1 or TRBD2 (5 bases each). V was shortened by 3 bases and J by 6 bases, with 15 bases between the two germline ends. The CDR3 is made up of 15 amino acids. CDR1 and CDR2 from the germline V gene are KGHDR and SFDVKD. The DNA of the CDR3 is TGTGCCACCAGTGATGGGGACCGGCGAGAGGATACGCAGTATTTT. It specifies CATSDGDRREDTQYF.

The chain joins TRBV7-9 to TRBJ2-1; TRBD2 matches at 9 bases. Trimming at V came to 1 base and at J to 4 bases, leaving 2 bases not matched to a gene. Germline CDR1 SEHNR, CDR2 FQNEAQ (reference sequence). The CDR3 extends over 15 amino acids. The CDR3 DNA is TGTGCCAGCAGCTTAGACGCGGGAGGGTACAATGAGCAGTTCTTC. It codes for CASSLDAGGYNEQFF.

This clone was seen only a few times. This rearrangement joins TRBV6-6 to TRBJ1-2; weak D call: TRBD1 (6 bases). The germline CDR1 and CDR2 sequences are MNHNY and SVGAGI (reference sequence). V was cut by 8 bases and J by 0 bases, with 13 bases left in between. This CDR3 is built from 14 residues. The CDR3: CASRPGQTNYGYTF. The CDR3 nucleotides read TGTGCCAGCCGGCCCGGACAGACTAACTATGGCTACACCTTC.

CDR3 in amino acids: CASSEQVPPGGQYF. The CDR3 DNA reads TGCGCCAGCAGTGAGCAGGTGCCCCCGGGTGGCCAGTACTTC. The chain couples TRBV10-1 to TRBJ2-5, with no clear D. CDR1 is WNHNN and CDR2 is SYGVQD in the germline V gene (reference sequence). The CDR3 has 14 amino acids. Deletions cut 2 bases from V and 10 bases from J, with 17 bases between.

This chain joins TRBV5-4 and TRBJ2-3; 11 positions agree with TRBD2. V lost 4 bases to trimming and J lost 2 bases; unmatched junction nucleotides: 6. The CDR3 loop spans 16 amino acids. Germline V gives CDR1 SGHNT, CDR2 YYREEE (reference sequence). CDR3 loop: CASSKAGLADTDTQYF. Written as DNA, the CDR3 is TGTGCCAGCAGCAAAGCGGGACTAGCGGACACAGATACGCAGTATTTT.

The chain recombines TRBV11-3 with TRBJ2-5; 8 bases align to TRBD1. The J segment lost 2 bases and the V segment lost 4 bases, leaving 3 bases of the junction unmatched. This CDR3 has 14 residues. Germline assignment: CDR1 SGHNT and CDR2 YENEEA. The CDR3 region has the DNA TGTGCCAGCAGCTCCGACAGGGGACAAGAGACCCAGTACTTC. It encodes CASSSDRGQETQYF.

The CDR3 loop reads CASSQAFGGASMNTEAFF. CDR3 sequence (DNA): TGTGCCAGCAGCCAAGCCTTTGGGGGGGCCTCCATGAACACTGAAGCTTTCTTT. The rearrangement uses TRBV3-1 (or the pseudogene TRBV3-2) and TRBJ1-1; possibly TRBD1 for D (6 bases). The CDR3 is 18 residues long. Trimming left V 1 base short and J 0 bases short, with 18 bases between. Per the germline V gene, CDR1 is LGHDT and CDR2 is YNNKEL (reference sequence).

This clone occurred a few times. The rearrangement uses TRBV24-1 and TRBJ2-3; D not certain. Germline lookup yields CDR1 KGHDR and CDR2 SFDVKD. The CDR3 loop spans 11 amino acids. Trimming removed 6 bases from V and 3 bases from J, with 3 bases in between. The chain's CDR3 is CATSLTDTQYF. Here the CDR3 DNA reads TGTGCCACCAGTCTAACAGATACGCAGTATTTT.

The chain links TRBV6-5 to TRBJ2-1; 10 bases align to TRBD2. The J segment lost 9 bases and the V segment lost 7 bases, leaving 9 bases of the junction unmatched. CDR1 is MNHEY and CDR2 is SVGAGI in the germline V gene. CDR3 length: 14 amino acids. The CDR3 protein is CASNLAGDRGEQFF. The CDR3 DNA follows: TGTGCCAGCAACCTAGCGGGAGATCGAGGTGAGCAGTTCTTC.

The chain carries TRBV5-1 and TRBJ2-1; 10 nucleotides line up with TRBD2. This CDR3 has 13 residues. Germline assignment: CDR1 SGHRS and CDR2 YFSETQ. V trimming: 4 bases; J trimming: 15 bases; junction bases outside the gene matches: 10. Written as DNA, the CDR3 is TGCGCCAGCAGCGAGCTTCCTAGCGGGAGCCGGTTCTTC. Protein product: CASSELPSGSRFF.

The chain couples TRBV18 to TRBJ1-1; 7 nucleotides line up with TRBD1. This CDR3 contains 15 residues. CDR1 and CDR2 from the germline V gene are KGHSH and LQKENI. The V and J ends lost 6 bases and 1 base, in that order; junction bases with no gene match: 8. The CDR3 region has the DNA TGTGCCAGCTCCCCTAATCAGGGGGGGAACACTGAAGCTTTCTTT. This gives the protein CASSPNQGGNTEAFF.

The chain couples TRBV2 to TRBJ2-5; TRBD2 matches at 15 bases. V was pared by 5 bases and J by 11 bases, with 6 bases of the junction left unmatched. Germline CDR1 SNHLY, CDR2 FYNNEI. This CDR3 comprises 14 residues. DNA of the CDR3: TGTGCCAGCAGTCTGGGGACTAGCGGGAGGAGGCAGTACTTC. Protein product: CASSLGTSGRRQYF.

In its sample, this clone was seen once. The chain recombines TRBV29-1 with TRBJ2-5, with TRBD1 matching 7 bases. With V trimmed by 5 bases and J by 5 bases, 11 bases remained unmatched. Germline CDR1 reads SQVTM; CDR2 reads ANQGSEA. The CDR3 runs to 14 residues. The CDR3 DNA sequence: TGCAGCGTTCCAACAGGGGTGGTGGACGAGACCCAGTACTTC. Its protein is CSVPTGVVDETQYF.

This clone was detected once. V is TRBV5-1 and J is TRBJ2-7; D is uncertain. Per germline, CDR1 SGHRS and CDR2 YFSETQ. V was shortened by 0 bases and J by 4 bases, with 14 bases between the two germline ends. CDR3 length: 15 residues. DNA for the CDR3: TGCGCCAGCAGCTTGGTTTTGCGGCCATCATACGAGCAGTACTTC. Translated: CASSLVLRPSYEQYF.

The CDR3 nucleotides are TGCAGCGCCCGCCGGGACAGGTTATACGAGCAGTACTTC. Translated: CSARRDRLYEQYF. V and J are TRBV29-1 and TRBJ2-7; 8 positions agree with TRBD1. This CDR3 spans 13 amino acids. Trimming removed 7 bases from V and 4 bases from J; junction bases left unmatched: 9. CDR1 is SQVTM and CDR2 is ANQGSEA in the germline V gene.

The J gene is TRBJ2-1, the V gene TRBV5-1; possible D gene TRBD2, 6 bases. The CDR3 covers 14 residues. The V gene lost 1 base and the J gene lost 9 bases, with 14 bases spanning the gap. Looked up from germline, CDR1 is SGHRS and CDR2 is YFSETQ. CDR3 sequence: CASSLWGTQGEQFF. Here the CDR3 DNA reads TGCGCCAGCAGCTTGTGGGGGACTCAGGGTGAGCAGTTCTTC.

For this clone: At one boundary the junction diverges from the germline segment, which might be a read error. V and J are TRBV7-2 and TRBJ2-7, with 9 positions matching TRBD1. This CDR3 is built from 15 residues. Germline loops: CDR1 SGHTA, CDR2 FQGNSA. CDR3 region: CASSSLGQGSHEQYF. In DNA, the CDR3 is TGTGCCAGCAGCTCGCTGGGACAGGGCTCCCACGAGCAGTACTTC.